This TCR beta chain derives from a study of cytomegalovirus exposure and HLA in healthy donors. Whole-study findings and limits: Many donors shared some public TCRs, even though most TCR sequences were rare. Cytomegalovirus association was assigned to some 160 TCR beta chains. High specificity and sensitivity for cytomegalovirus status were reported for the classifier.

In regard to this clone: Its antigen is unknown.

Separation from the roughly 680-subject first cohort characterized the roughly 130-subject validation cohort, to which the donors belonged. The CDR3 totals 14 residues. V shed 3 bases, J shed 4 bases, and the junction held 4 bases outside the gene matches. The germline CDR1 and CDR2 sequences are MDHEN and SYDVKM. Some clones are missing from TCRdb's copy, which holds only in-frame ones; the method was immunoSEQ multiplex PCR. Of approximately 150,000 clones detected, around 86% appear once; the ten largest clones hold just under 9%. The sequenced sample was PBMCs. The source of this sequence is a man between 18 and 35 years old in good health and CMV-seropositive. The rearrangement joins TRBV28 to TRBJ2-5; 8 positions match TRBD2. CDR3 residues: CASSFAGGGETQYF. In DNA form, the CDR3 reads TGTGCCAGCAGTTTTGCGGGGGGCGGAGAGACCCAGTACTTC.